This is a list of T cell receptor beta chains from one sample in a study of shared clonotypes between healthy human individuals. Assay: immunoSEQ multiplex PCR; the TCRdb copy retains only in-frame clones and omits some. The data contain 450,000 to 700,000 clones, over 95% of them seen just once; the ten biggest clones take up 0.1% to 0.11%. The sample consisted of naive CD8+ T cells sorted from blood. The receptor source for this set is a woman in her 30s in good health. Both conserved end residues are part of each CDR3. The D gene is left open where the match is weak. Clone sizes are given selectively: once, few, many, or a class where the clone is expanded.

CDR3 DNA	CDR3 protein	D gene	V gene	J gene	clone size
TGCAGCCCCGTTCCGGGCTACACCTTC	CSPVPGYTF	NA	TRBV29-1	TRBJ1-2	NA
TGTGCCAGCAGCTCTCACGTAGGACTAGCGAAAGCCTACGAGCAGTACTTC	CASSSHVGLAKAYEQYF	TRBD2	TRBV7-2	TRBJ2-7	NA
TGTGCCAGCAGCTTAGAGGGTAACAATGAGCAGTTCTTC	CASSLEGNNEQFF	NA	TRBV7-2	TRBJ2-1	NA
TGTGCCAGCAGCCAATGGCAGAACACTGAAGCTTTCTTT	CASSQWQNTEAFF	NA	TRBV16	TRBJ1-1	NA
TGTGCCAGCAGTCCCGGGGGCGAGCAGTACTTC	CASSPGGEQYF	NA	TRBV6-1	TRBJ2-7	NA
TGTGCCAGCAGCCAACAAAGGGGGACCGACCGAAACACCGGGGAGCTGTTTTTT	CASSQQRGTDRNTGELFF	NA	TRBV14	TRBJ2-2	NA
TGTGCCAGCAGCTTGAATATAGCGGGGACAGACTACGAGCAGTACTTC	CASSLNIAGTDYEQYF	NA	TRBV5-4	TRBJ2-7	NA
TGTGCCAGCAGCCCCGGGACAGGGTTATTTGGTGGCTACGAGCAGTACTTC	CASSPGTGLFGGYEQYF	TRBD1	TRBV14	TRBJ2-7	NA
TGTGCCAGTAGTTTAACCCCTAGCGGGAGCTCCTACAATGAGCAGTTCTTC	CASSLTPSGSSYNEQFF	TRBD2	TRBV19	TRBJ2-1	NA
TGTGCCAGCAGCTCAAATGGACAGGGGGCTAATGAAAAACTGTTTTTT	CASSSNGQGANEKLFF	TRBD1	TRBV13	TRBJ1-4	once
TGTGCCAGCAGCTCAGGGGTCTATGGCTACACCTTC	CASSSGVYGYTF	NA	TRBV9	TRBJ1-2	NA
TGTGCCAGCAGCGATCCTCGCCGAGGACTAGTAGGGAATGAGCAGTTCTTC	CASSDPRRGLVGNEQFF	TRBD2	TRBV7-9	TRBJ2-1	NA
TGTGCCAGTAGTCTCTCGGGGCCTAGCGGGAGTTTCTTC	CASSLSGPSGSFF	TRBD2	TRBV19	TRBJ2-1	NA
TGTGCCAGCTCAAAAGACGGACTAGCGGGAGACAGCTACGAGCAGTACTTC	CASSKDGLAGDSYEQYF	TRBD2	TRBV18	TRBJ2-7	NA
TGTGCCAGCAGTGATCGGCTAGAGGGGAGGGATACGCAGTATTTT	CASSDRLEGRDTQYF	NA	TRBV2	TRBJ2-3	NA
TGCGCCAGCAGCCAGACCGGGACCGAGCAGTACTTC	CASSQTGTEQYF	NA	TRBV4-1	TRBJ2-7	NA
TGTGCCAGCGAAACTGGGGGGAATGGCTACACCTTC	CASETGGNGYTF	NA	TRBV11-1	TRBJ1-2	NA
TGCAGCGTTGAATCCGGACAGGGAATGAGCGGGGAGCTGTTTTTT	CSVESGQGMSGELFF	TRBD1	TRBV29-1	TRBJ2-2	NA
TGTGCCAGTAGTATAGATCTGCGGACGGCTTACGAGCAGTACTTC	CASSIDLRTAYEQYF	NA	TRBV19	TRBJ2-7	NA
TGTGCCAGTAGTATAGTCCCAGGCGGAACCGGGGAGCTGTTTTTT	CASSIVPGGTGELFF	NA	TRBV19	TRBJ2-2	NA
TGTGCCAGCAGCGAATCCGGACTAGCGGGGCAAGAGACCCAGTACTTC	CASSESGLAGQETQYF	TRBD2	TRBV7-9	TRBJ2-5	NA
TGTGCCAGCAGCGTAGGGACATACCCTGAAGCTTTCTTT	CASSVGTYPEAFF	NA	TRBV9	TRBJ1-1	NA
TGTGCCAGCAGCTATTTGTTCGGAGATGAAGCTTTCTTT	CASSYLFGDEAFF	NA	TRBV11-2	TRBJ1-1	NA
TGTGCCAGCAGCTCCTTAGACAGGAACACTGAAGCTTTCTTT	CASSSLDRNTEAFF	NA	TRBV9	TRBJ1-1	NA
TGTGCCAGCACCAAGAGTGGGTGGGACATCTACGAGCAGTACTTC	CASTKSGWDIYEQYF	NA	TRBV28	TRBJ2-7	NA
TGTGCCTGGAGTGAGGGGGCAGGATACGAGCAGTACTTC	CAWSEGAGYEQYF	TRBD1	TRBV30	TRBJ2-7	once
TGTGCCAGCAGCACTAGCCCCAGGACAGGGGTACCCTACGAGCAGTACTTC	CASSTSPRTGVPYEQYF	TRBD1	TRBV28	TRBJ2-7	once
TGTGCCAGCAGCTTGGAGAGGGCGGGGGCTAGCTCCTACGAGCAGTACTTC	CASSLERAGASSYEQYF	NA	TRBV5-5	TRBJ2-7	NA
TGTGCCACCCCCCCCTTCCTGCAGTACTTC	CATPPFLQYF	NA	TRBV7-9	TRBJ2-7	NA
TGTGCCAGCAGCGCTCCGTGGACTAGCGGGGCCCCGAACACCGGGGAGCTGTTTTTT	CASSAPWTSGAPNTGELFF	TRBD2	TRBV7-9	TRBJ2-2	NA
TGTGCCAGCAGCTTTCCTCCGGGACTAGCGGGGGGACCTTACGAGCAGTACTTC	CASSFPPGLAGGPYEQYF	TRBD2	TRBV11-2	TRBJ2-7	once
TGTGCCAGCAGTTTCCACCCCGGGACTAGCGGCGAGCAGTACTTC	CASSFHPGTSGEQYF	TRBD2	TRBV6-6	TRBJ2-7	NA
TGCGCCAGCAGCCAAGTCGGGGGGAACACTGAAGCTTTCTTT	CASSQVGGNTEAFF	NA	TRBV4-1	TRBJ1-1	NA
TGTGCCAGCAGTTTAGATCAGGGGAGCTATGGCTACACCTTC	CASSLDQGSYGYTF	NA	TRBV27	TRBJ1-2	NA
TGTGCCAGCAGTCTTCAGACTAGCGGGAGCCAAGAGACCCAGTACTTC	CASSLQTSGSQETQYF	TRBD2	TRBV28	TRBJ2-5	NA